The clone carrying this T cell receptor (beta chain) was picked up many times. Its antigen remains unidentified. One entry per CDR3 protein results from TCRdb running MiXCR on the 5' RACE reads. The table has roughly 30,000 distinct CDR3 sequences, around 10% seen once. The unsorted libraries originated from 2 million PBMCs kept at -80 C. The sample originates from a study of neurological immune-mediated disorders. Regarding the study as a whole: Healthy controls had more TCR clonal expansion than multiple sclerosis, which showed the least, whereas HTLV-1-associated myelopathy showed the most.

This TCR derives from an older woman in good health. The source material was PBMCs.

The CDR3 DNA follows: TGCAGTGCTAGAGATCAGTGGGACAGGGGAACCTACGAGCAGTACTTC. Its protein is CSARDQWDRGTYEQYF. The chain has TRBV20-1 and TRBJ2-7, with 10 bases that match TRBD1. The CDR3 is made up of 16 amino acids. Germline-derived CDR1 and CDR2 are DFQATT and SNEGSKA (reference sequence). Germline trimming cut 0 bases from V and 2 bases from J; bases unmatched to any gene: 7.